This note documents a single T cell receptor (beta chain) sequence. Its target antigen remains unknown. Per-nucleotide qualities are absent, and no much larger clonotype sits a single base away. From each donor, a single peripheral blood sample of about 100 mL on average was drawn into heparinised tubes. A BD FACSAria II was used to sort naive, central memory, regulatory and stem cell-like memory CD4+ T cells with a panel that included CD45RO, CCR7, CD25, CD127, CD95 and CD27. Purity was above 98% for every sorted population. PBMCs were isolated right away by Lymphoprep density gradient centrifugation and were stained directly, without culture. Samples were stained and sorted in pairs, with one healthy donor and one patient per experiment, so that batch effects were minimized. CDR3 length: 18 amino acids, cysteine to phenylalanine. Just the 54-base CDR3 DNA is kept, in frame starting at base 1. From a lookup of the germline V gene, CDR1 and CDR2 are SGDLS and YYNGEE. The junction shows trimming of 4 bases on V and 3 bases on J, and the gene matches do not reach 14 bases of it.

The data were taken from a study of beta chain features in type 1 diabetes listed by TCRdb under 2018. Regarding the complete study: No differences in mean age, gender distribution, total cell number or subset yield were found between patients and healthy donors. Across all samples, 90 million to 130 million sorted cells were examined, and cell number per subset correlated strongly with RNA yield. The study compared TCRB repertoires of sorted circulating CD4+ T cell subsets between recently diagnosed type 1 diabetes patients and matched healthy donors. Naive and central memory subsets were obtained from all 30 or so donors, but regulatory and stem cell-like memory subsets were isolated from only 8 patients and roughly eight healthy donors.

Summary of the overall study and its limitations: Because small numbers of individuals were included in the HLA sub-analyses, any influence of HLA type on TCRB rearrangement was left unresolved. The naive, central memory and regulatory TCRB repertoires appeared to resemble one another more closely among patients than among healthy donors. Type 1 diabetes patients showed a moderate but significant shortening of TCRB CDR3 length in all four CD4+ subsets. Sequencing cDNA rather than genomic DNA could over-represent highly expressing activated cells, although activation and CD3 levels did not differ between groups. At VDJ recombination sites, patients with type 1 diabetes made fewer insertions and deleted more nucleotides, a pattern implying thymic rearrangement abnormalities. Shorter templates might have been favored by PCR, but patient and control samples were amplified and corrected together, so both groups would have been affected equally by any skew.

The entire amount of isolated RNA was reverse transcribed using the High Capacity cDNA Reverse Transcription Kit, so the sequenced TCRB transcripts were expressed ones. For stem cell-like memory T cell samples, survey-depth immunoSEQ sequencing was used, averaging about 940,000 total reads per sample. After sorted cells were lysed in RLT buffer, RNA was extracted with DNase-treated RNeasy Micro or Mini kits, with the choice depending on cell number. Each cell subset was processed separately to prevent cross-contamination, with patient and healthy donor samples processed together. The immunoSEQ multiplex PCR was used to amplify TCRB sequences from cDNA, yielding 87-bp fragments that span the CDR3 region. The amplicons were sequenced using the Illumina HiSeq platform. In the paper's pipeline: Synthetic template baselines were used to correct PCR bias computationally, reads within Hamming distance 2 were collapsed, and singletons that could not be merged were discarded. By aligning reads against IMGT, V, D and J genes, CDR3 length, and insertions or deletions at six rearrangement sites were assigned. Within each subset, clonotype counts were normalized to sorted cell number, after which true diversity and Gini coefficients were computed with the tcR R package. The overlap coefficient, calculated on TCRB nucleotide sequences, was used to measure repertoire sharing. Held by TCRdb, this immuneACCESS table contains in-frame sequences only and omits some clones. Under half of the omission traces to an unresolved V gene where checked; the cause of the rest is unknown. From that table come the V and J calls and clone size; the DNA was used to work out D and trimming. Here the sample has more than 85,000 clones; around 40% occur a single time. 0.065% of the sample rests with the top ten.

Material for sequencing was stem cell memory CD4+ T cells from blood. The cell subset or site tag for this specimen amounts to: stem cell-like memory CD4+ T cells. The clonotype comes from a woman aged 18 to 35 in good health. The chain is encoded by TRBV9 joined to TRBJ2-1, and 9 bases in between align with TRBD2. The nucleotide sequence is TGTGCCAGCAGCCCACAAGAAGGGACTAGCAGCCTCTACAATGAGCAGTTCTTC. Its protein is CASSPQEGTSSLYNEQFF.